These 29 T cell receptor beta chains came from one sample sequenced in a study of vaccination effects on CD4 cells after COVID-19. Using viral peptide pools, the ViraFEST assay grew out antigen-specific CD4+ T cells prior to sequencing. CD4+ T cells were isolated after around ten days of culture. Two doses of either BNT162b2 or mRNA-1273 were given to each participant. Their antigens are not known. TCRdb keeps only in-frame clones here, not all; method: immunoSEQ multiplex PCR. The data show fewer than 50,000 clones, roughly four fifths seen once. Sequencing used CD4+ T cells from PBMCs cultured with HCoV-NL63 spike peptides, obtained after COVID-19 vaccination. These receptors were taken from a human donor who received a COVID-19 vaccine. Some clones in this sample may be carry-over from other donors' samples.

The rearrangement links TRBV10-2 to TRBJ2-7; D is ambiguous. The V gene lost 7 bases and the J gene lost 3 bases, with 16 bases spanning the gap. There are 14 residues in the CDR3. Germline CDR1 and CDR2: WSHSY and SAAADI. CDR3 residues: CASKLTEENYEQYV. The CDR3 DNA reads as TGCGCCAGCAAGCTCACGGAAGAGAACTACGAGCAGTACGTC.

The chain carries TRBV18 and TRBJ1-3; possible D gene TRBD1, 5 bases. The ends were cut back, 0 bases at V and 0 bases at J, with 9 bases in the middle. Germline CDR1 reads KGHSH; CDR2 reads LQKENI. CDR3 size: 16 residues. The CDR3 DNA reads TGTGCCAGCTCACCACCAGGGGCGATCTCTGGAAACACCATATATTTT. Translating it yields CASSPPGAISGNTIYF.

The chain is built from TRBV11-1 and TRBJ2-1; D is unresolved. The CDR3 is 11 residues long. V lost 8 bases, J lost 8 bases, and 10 bases lay in between. Germline CDR1 and CDR2: SGHAT and FQDESV (reference sequence). CDR3 sequence reads: CASVGRDEQFF. The CDR3 region has the DNA TGTGCCAGCGTCGGGCGCGATGAGCAGTTCTTC.

The rearrangement joins TRBV29-1 to TRBJ2-7; D is possibly TRBD2 (6 bases). Trimming cost V 4 bases and J 2 bases, with 12 bases left between them. From germline, CDR1 is SQVTM and CDR2 ANQGSEA. The CDR3 has 13 amino acids. The CDR3 sequence: CSVVWGVAYEQYV. Written as DNA, the CDR3 is TGCAGCGTTGTCTGGGGGGTGGCCTACGAGCAGTACGTC.

The J gene is TRBJ2-5, the V gene TRBV24-1; TRBD2 matches 7 bases. After removal of 4 bases from V and 5 bases from J, the junction contained 3 bases not matched to a gene. The CDR3 length is 13 residues. The V gene's germline CDR1 is KGHDR and CDR2 SFDVKD. CDR3 sequence reads: CATSDLGGETQYF. The CDR3 DNA follows: TGTGCCACCAGTGACCTGGGGGGGGAGACCCAGTACTTC.

V is TRBV10-1 and J is TRBJ2-7; 8 bases agree with TRBD1. There are 14 residues in the CDR3. After removal of 5 bases from V and 5 bases from J, the junction contained 8 bases not matched to a gene. The V gene's germline CDR1 is WNHNN and CDR2 SYGVQD (reference sequence). The CDR3 here is CASSSSDRANEQYV. As DNA, the CDR3 is TGCGCCAGCAGTTCCTCGGACAGGGCCAACGAGCAGTACGTC.

This clone was recorded once. Within the sample, other DNA sequences also encode this same CDR3. The genes are TRBV6-2 or TRBV6-3 and TRBJ1-1; the match to TRBD1 covers 12 bases. The CDR3 length is 16 residues. Germline V gene sequence: CDR1 MNHEY, CDR2 SVGEGT. With 4 bases clipped from V and 7 bases from J, the junction kept 10 bases outside the gene matches. This CDR3 reads CASSSYPGTGGVEAFF. The CDR3 nucleotides are TGTGCCAGCAGTTCCTACCCAGGGACAGGGGGCGTTGAAGCTTTCTTT.

J is TRBJ2-7 and V is TRBV5-3, with 7 positions matching TRBD1. TRBV5-3 qualifies as an ORF whose function is uncertain. CDR3 size: 16 residues. The V and J ends lost 0 bases and 5 bases, in that order; junction bases with no gene match: 11. The CDR3 region has the DNA TGTGCCAGAAGCTTGGTTTTTACAGGGGCTAAGCACGAGCAGTACGTC. This translates into CARSLVFTGAKHEQYV.

The rearrangement links TRBV6-4 to TRBJ1-1; 9 bases fit TRBD1. The CDR3 sequence is 16 residues long. Germline V gene sequence: CDR1 MRHNA, CDR2 SNTAGT. Unmatched junction bases numbered 11, after V lost 6 bases and J lost 3 bases. For the CDR3, the DNA is TGTGCCAGCAGCGTCGTGACAGGGGGGGACGACACTGAAGCTTTCTTT. This encodes CASSVVTGGDDTEAFF.

This chain links TRBV6-6 with TRBJ2-1; tentative D call: TRBD2 (5 bases). Trimming removed 5 bases from V and 5 bases from J, with 10 bases in between. Germline assignment: CDR1 MNHNY and CDR2 SVGAGI (reference sequence). The CDR3 totals 13 residues. DNA of the CDR3: TGTGCCAGCAGTCGGACTGGGGACAATGAGCAGTTCTTC. Its protein product is CASSRTGDNEQFF.

The count of this clone is one. CDR3 region: CASSHDGYEQYV. The CDR3 DNA reads TGTGCCAGCAGCCACGACGGTTACGAGCAGTACGTC. The rearrangement joins TRBV6-5 to TRBJ2-7; D is uncertain. The CDR3 length is 12 residues. The V end was cut by 6 bases, the J end by 4 bases, with 10 bases between. CDR1 is MNHEY, CDR2 SVGAGI, per germline.

The chain links TRBV5-1 to TRBJ2-2; the match to TRBD2 covers 8 bases. With V trimmed by 1 base and J by 6 bases, 5 bases remained unmatched. Germline V CDR1 and CDR2: SGHRS, YFSETQ. The CDR3 extends over 15 amino acids. Here the CDR3 DNA reads TGCGCCAGCAGCTTGAGCGGGGGCTTCCCCGGGGAGCTGTTTTTT. Translated: CASSLSGGFPGELFF.

The rearrangement uses TRBV4-1 and TRBJ1-4; D is perhaps TRBD1 (5 bases). The V and J ends lost 5 bases and 8 bases respectively, with 15 bases between them. CDR1 is MGHRA, CDR2 YSYEKL, per germline. The CDR3 is 14 amino acids. The CDR3 spells CASSGAGTREKLFF. CDR3 coding DNA: TGCGCCAGCAGCGGTGCGGGGACTCGGGAAAAACTGTTTTTT.

This clone turned up a few times. J is TRBJ1-6 and V is TRBV30; D ambiguous. The V end was cut by 0 bases, the J end by 8 bases, with 14 bases between. The CDR3 consists of 15 residues. Germline V CDR1 and CDR2: GTSNPN, SVGIG (reference sequence). DNA of the CDR3: TGTGCCTGGAGTGTGGCCCCCGCGGGCTATTCACCCCTCCACTTT. Protein sequence: CAWSVAPAGYSPLHF.

The chain has TRBV5-1 and TRBJ1-6, with D perhaps matching TRBD1 (5 bases). This CDR3 contains 17 residues. V was clipped by 4 bases and J by 13 bases, with 27 bases between them. Germline V gene sequence: CDR1 SGHRS, CDR2 YFSETQ. The CDR3 nucleotides are TGCGCCAGCAGCCCGGATGGGGCAGGGTTTTCCGATCGGCCCCTCCACTTT. Translated: CASSPDGAGFSDRPLHF.

Written as DNA, the CDR3 is TGTGCCAGCAGTGAGGCAGGCGGAAACACCATATATTTT. Amino acids: CASSEAGGNTIYF. The chain is built from TRBV2 and TRBJ1-3, with D unresolved. CDR3 length: 13 amino acids. Trimming cost V 3 bases and J 4 bases, with 7 bases left between them. Germline V CDR1 and CDR2: SNHLY, FYNNEI.

The genes are TRBV4-1 and TRBJ2-2; D is possibly TRBD1 or TRBD2 (5 bases each). The germline CDR1 and CDR2 sequences are MGHRA and YSYEKL. The CDR3 sequence is 16 residues long. The germline V and J ends were trimmed by 0 bases and 3 bases, with 11 bases remaining between them. The CDR3 is CASSQEGRTHTGELFF. In DNA form, the CDR3 reads TGCGCCAGCAGCCAAGAGGGACGTACCCACACCGGGGAGCTGTTTTTT.

This clone has a single count. The chain joins TRBV6-6 to TRBJ1-4; the match to TRBD1 covers 8 bases. The CDR3 runs to 15 residues. V trimming: 2 bases; J trimming: 6 bases; junction bases outside the gene matches: 5. Germline assignment: CDR1 MNHNY and CDR2 SVGAGI (reference sequence). CDR3 loop: CASSYPDRVDEKLFF. The CDR3 DNA reads as TGTGCCAGCAGTTACCCGGACAGGGTAGATGAAAAACTGTTTTTT.

Regarding this clone: Other nucleotide sequences from this sample produce the same CDR3. The chain recombines TRBV7-2 with TRBJ2-5; a weak D match, TRBD1 (5 bases). This CDR3 is 14 amino acids long. V dropped 0 bases and J dropped 2 bases, with 7 bases sitting between them. From germline, CDR1 is SGHTA and CDR2 FQGNSA. CDR3 residues: CASSLAGLQETQYF. The DNA for the CDR3 is TGTGCCAGCAGCTTAGCGGGGCTTCAAGAGACCCAGTACTTC.

The chain carries TRBV5-8 and TRBJ1-1; TRBD1 agrees at 7 bases. Germline loops: CDR1 SGHTS, CDR2 YDEGEE. The CDR3 runs to 18 residues. V trimming: 7 bases; J trimming: 0 bases; junction bases outside the gene matches: 18. The CDR3 sequence is CASPRLGQRHDMNTEAFF. CDR3 in DNA: TGTGCCAGCCCTCGACTGGGACAGCGACATGACATGAACACTGAAGCTTTCTTT.

The CDR3 nucleotides are TGCGCCAGCAGCGGACCGTCATCCGGGGAGACCCAGTACTTC. It codes for CASSGPSSGETQYF. The chain joins TRBV5-1 to TRBJ2-5; D is unclear. This CDR3 contains 14 residues. CDR1 is SGHRS, CDR2 YFSETQ, per germline. Trimming cost V 4 bases and J 5 bases, with 15 bases left between them.

This clone was seen just once. Other nucleotide sequences in the sample specify the same CDR3. This sequence joins TRBV3-1 (or the pseudogene TRBV3-2) and TRBJ2-5, with unresolved D. V was pared by 1 base and J by 4 bases, with 4 bases between. The germline V gene encodes CDR1 LGHDT and CDR2 YNNKEL (reference sequence). The CDR3 extends over 12 amino acids. The CDR3 is CASSQVRETQYF. For the CDR3, the DNA is TGTGCCAGCAGCCAAGTGAGAGAGACCCAGTACTTC.

The rearrangement links TRBV7-3 to TRBJ2-1, with D possibly TRBD1 on 6 matching bases. The CDR3 length is 15 residues. With 2 bases removed from V and 6 bases from J, the gap between germline ends came to 14 bases. Germline CDR1 and CDR2: SGHTA and FQGTGA. The CDR3 region is CASSLAPAGANEQFF. CDR3 sequence (DNA): TGTGCCAGCAGCTTAGCCCCCGCAGGGGCCAATGAGCAGTTCTTC.

The chain carries TRBV4-1 and TRBJ2-3, with TRBD1 matching 10 bases. This CDR3 is 18 amino acids long. CDR1 is MGHRA and CDR2 is YSYEKL in the germline V gene. V shed 2 bases and J 1 base; nucleotides not matched to a gene: 9. CDR3 protein: CASSQFSRTGGRTDTQYF. The CDR3 DNA is TGCGCCAGCAGCCAATTCTCTAGGACAGGGGGGCGCACAGATACGCAGTATTTT.

The rearrangement uses TRBV24-1 and TRBJ2-5; 11 nucleotides line up with TRBD2. CDR1 is KGHDR, CDR2 SFDVKD, per germline. The ends lost 2 bases at V and 7 bases at J; junction bases unmatched: 5. The CDR3 covers 15 residues. This chain's CDR3 is CATSDSTSGGVTQYF. CDR3 bases: TGTGCCACCAGTGATTCAACTAGCGGGGGTGTGACCCAGTACTTC.

The chain joins TRBV20-1 to TRBJ2-5; D gene uncertain. This CDR3 is 11 amino acids long. V was clipped by 5 bases and J by 4 bases, with 8 bases between them. CDR1 and CDR2 from the germline V gene are DFQATT and SNEGSKA (reference sequence). Here the CDR3 reads CSAGRRETQYF. DNA of the CDR3: TGCAGTGCTGGCCGACGAGAGACCCAGTACTTC.

The chain is built from TRBV10-3 and TRBJ1-1; D is unresolved. The CDR3 spans 13 residues. Deletions cut 8 bases from V and 2 bases from J, with 12 bases between. Per the germline V gene, CDR1 is ENHRY and CDR2 is SYGVKD. CDR3 sequence (DNA): TGTGCCATCCGATCAGGAACTAACACTGAAGCTTTCTTT. Its translation: CAIRSGTNTEAFF.

The chain joins TRBV2 to TRBJ2-1, with TRBD2 identical over 9 bases. J was trimmed by 8 bases and V by 6 bases; bases with no gene match: 11. Germline CDR1 and CDR2: SNHLY and FYNNEI. The CDR3 covers 15 residues. CDR3 amino acids: CASRVSGGYGDEQFF. The DNA of the CDR3 is TGTGCCAGCAGAGTTAGCGGGGGCTATGGGGATGAGCAGTTCTTC.

V usage is TRBV24-1 and J usage is TRBJ2-3, with 7 bases lining up with TRBD2. This CDR3 is built from 14 residues. Looked up from germline, CDR1 is KGHDR and CDR2 is SFDVKD. The V segment lost 6 bases and the J segment 6 bases; nucleotides outside the gene matches: 8. Written as DNA, the CDR3 is TGTGCCACCAGTAATAGCGGGCGGGGGGATACGCAGTATTTT. Protein product: CATSNSGRGDTQYF.